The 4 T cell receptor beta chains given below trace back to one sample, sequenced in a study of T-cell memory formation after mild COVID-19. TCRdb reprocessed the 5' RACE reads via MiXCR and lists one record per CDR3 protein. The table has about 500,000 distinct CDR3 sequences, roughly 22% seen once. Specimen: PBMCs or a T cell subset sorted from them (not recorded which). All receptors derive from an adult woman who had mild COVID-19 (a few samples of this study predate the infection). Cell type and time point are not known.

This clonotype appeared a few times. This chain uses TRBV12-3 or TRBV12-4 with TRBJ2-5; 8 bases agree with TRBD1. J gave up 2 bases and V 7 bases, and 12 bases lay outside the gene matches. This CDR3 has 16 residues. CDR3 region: CASKTAGTGFQETQYF. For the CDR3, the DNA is TGTGCCAGCAAAACAGCCGGGACAGGCTTTCAAGAGACCCAGTACTTC.

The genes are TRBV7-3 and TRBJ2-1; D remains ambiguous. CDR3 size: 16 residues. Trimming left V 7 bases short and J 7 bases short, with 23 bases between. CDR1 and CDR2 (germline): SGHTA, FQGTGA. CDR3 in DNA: TGTGCCAGCACCCTAGGTTCGGGCGCTGTGTGGAATGAGCAGTTCTTC. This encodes CASTLGSGAVWNEQFF.

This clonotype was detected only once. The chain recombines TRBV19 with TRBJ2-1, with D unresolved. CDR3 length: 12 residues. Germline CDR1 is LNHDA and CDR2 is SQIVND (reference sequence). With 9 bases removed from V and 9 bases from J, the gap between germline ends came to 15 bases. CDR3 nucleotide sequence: TGTGCCAGCCCCACCCAGGACCGTGAGCAGTTCTTC. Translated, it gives CASPTQDREQFF.

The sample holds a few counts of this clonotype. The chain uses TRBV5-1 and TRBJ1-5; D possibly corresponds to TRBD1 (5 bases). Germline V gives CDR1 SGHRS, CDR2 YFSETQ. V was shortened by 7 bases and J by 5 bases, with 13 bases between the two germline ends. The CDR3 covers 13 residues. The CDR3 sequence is CASRRGLDQPQHF. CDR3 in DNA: TGCGCCAGCCGAAGGGGTCTCGATCAGCCCCAGCATTTT.